Following are 5 T cell receptor beta chains from one sample sequenced in a study of blood T cells in healthy people across ages. The use of a sample-barcoded 5' primer and a J-beta primer mix characterized a second PCR of about 7 to 12 cycles. Each CDR3 protein gets one entry after TCRdb re-called the 5' RACE reads with MiXCR. The sample records under 2,000,000 distinct CDR3 sequences, about 50% being singletons. The specimen was blood. The receptor source for this set is a woman in her 40s in good health.

This clonotype was counted a few times. The CDR3 loop reads CASSQEVVGTHYEQYF. The CDR3 nucleotides read TGCGCCAGCAGCCAAGAGGTAGTCGGGACACACTACGAGCAGTACTTC. The rearrangement joins TRBV4-3 to TRBJ2-7; perhaps TRBD1 as D (6 bases). This CDR3 is built from 16 residues. Trimming left V 0 bases short and J 3 bases short, with 15 bases between. Germline CDR1 LGHNA, CDR2 YSLEER.

In this sample, this clonotype turned up once. The chain's CDR3 is CASSQEQITNTEAFF. The DNA of the CDR3 is TGTGCCAGCAGCCAAGAACAGATAACGAACACTGAAGCTTTCTTT. The rearrangement uses TRBV4-2 and TRBJ1-1; D is uncertain. The CDR3 contains 15 residues. The V gene lost 0 bases and the J gene lost 1 base, with 9 bases spanning the gap. Germline CDR1 LGHNA, CDR2 YNFKEQ.

V usage is TRBV13 and J usage is TRBJ1-5; 7 bases are shared with TRBD1. CDR3 length: 15 residues. CDR1 PRHDT and CDR2 FYEKMQ come from the germline V gene (reference sequence). V trimming: 5 bases; J trimming: 7 bases; junction bases outside the gene matches: 11. CDR3 nucleotide sequence: TGTGCCAGCAGCAGAGCCTCCGACAGGGAACAGCCCCAGCATTTT. This codes for CASSRASDREQPQHF. Together with reference TRBV13 and TRBJ1-5, the CDR3 gives the full variable domain: AAGVIQSPRHLIKEKRETATLKCYPIPRHDTVYWYQQGPGQDPQFLISFYEKMQSDKGSIPDRFSAQQFSDYHSELNMSSLELGDSALYFCASSRASDREQPQHFGDGTRLSIL.

This clonotype was seen a handful of times. The genes are TRBV7-9 and TRBJ2-5; 11 nucleotides agree with TRBD2. The V gene end was trimmed by 4 bases and the J gene end by 1 base; junction bases not matched to a gene: 8. Germline V gene data show CDR1 as SEHNR and CDR2 as FQNEAQ (reference sequence). The CDR3 contains 17 residues. The DNA for the CDR3 is TGTGCCAGCAGCTACCCACTAGCGGGGGAAATCCAAGAGACCCAGTACTTC. Its translation is CASSYPLAGEIQETQYF.

The count of this clonotype is one. This chain links TRBV18 with TRBJ1-6; D gene uncertain. The germline V gene encodes CDR1 KGHSH and CDR2 LQKENI. V dropped 8 bases and J dropped 8 bases, with 10 bases sitting between them. The CDR3 runs 12 residues. CDR3 region: CASRTTDSPLHF. As DNA, the CDR3 is TGTGCCAGCAGAACAACAGATTCACCCCTCCACTTT.